The next 32 T cell receptor beta chains were all read from a single sample in a study of blood T cell repertoires in COVID-19 (dated by TCRdb to 2020 to 2021). Receptor amplification or capture employed the immunoSEQ multiplex PCR assay. Sourced from immuneACCESS, this table was stored by TCRdb with only in-frame sequences that have V and J called. A share of the clones is absent; for the studies checked, an unresolved V gene accounts for under half, and the remainder has no known explanation. The table for this sample lists tens of thousands of clones; about four fifths of them were counted only once. 7% to 9.5% of the sample comes from the top ten. Sequencing input: peripheral blood. These receptors were collected from a human donor in a cohort sampled during active COVID-19.

The chain couples TRBV27 to TRBJ2-1; the match to TRBD1 covers 7 bases. This CDR3 region has 12 residues. With 6 bases clipped from V and 9 bases from J, the junction kept 5 bases outside the gene matches. The germline gives CDR1 MNHEY, CDR2 SMNVEV (reference sequence). For the CDR3, the DNA is TGTGCCAGCAGCCCACAGGGGTTTGAGCAGTTCTTC. This translates into CASSPQGFEQFF.

In DNA, the CDR3 is TGCAGCGTCGGGACAATAATTGCTGGGGCCAACGTCCTGACTTTC. It codes for CSVGTIIAGANVLTF. This chain links TRBV29-1 with TRBJ2-6; weak D call: TRBD1 (6 bases). V lost 6 bases and J 2 bases, leaving 14 bases between the germline ends. From germline, CDR1 is SQVTM and CDR2 ANQGSEA. The CDR3 runs to 15 residues.

This chain connects TRBV3-1 (or the pseudogene TRBV3-2) to TRBJ2-5; the D is unclear. The germline V and J ends were trimmed by 1 base and 4 bases, with 10 bases remaining between them. CDR1 is LGHDT, CDR2 YNNKEL, per germline (reference sequence). The CDR3 consists of 14 residues. CDR3 in amino acids: CASSQVVSVETQYF. Written as DNA, the CDR3 is TGTGCCAGCAGCCAAGTAGTAAGTGTAGAGACCCAGTACTTC.

The chain has TRBV29-1 and TRBJ1-4, with a tentative D call TRBD1 (6 bases). The length of the CDR3 is 14 residues. V lost 7 bases to trimming and J lost 0 bases, with 12 bases between them. Germline assignment: CDR1 SQVTM and CDR2 ANQGSEA. This chain's CDR3 is CSAVQGATNEKLFF. The CDR3 nucleotides are TGCAGCGCCGTACAGGGTGCAACTAATGAAAAACTGTTTTTT. Drawing the rest from reference TRBV29-1 and TRBJ1-4, the complete variable domain is SAVISQKPSRDICQRGTSLTIQCQVDSQVTMMFWYRQQPGQSLTLIATANQGSEATYESGFVIDKFPISRPNLTFSTLTVSNMSPEDSSIYLCSAVQGATNEKLFFGSGTQLSVL.

This chain connects TRBV6-4 to TRBJ1-1; TRBD1 matches at 12 bases. The length of the CDR3 is 14 residues. Germline-derived CDR1 and CDR2 are MRHNA and SNTAGT. Unmatched junction bases numbered 5, after V lost 4 bases and J lost 8 bases. Here the CDR3 reads CASSVDGTGGEAFF. DNA of the CDR3: TGTGCCAGCAGTGTAGACGGGACAGGGGGCGAAGCTTTCTTT.

This sequence joins TRBV3-1 (or the pseudogene TRBV3-2) and TRBJ1-2, with unresolved D. The germline V gene has CDR1 LGHDT and CDR2 YNNKEL (reference sequence). V was clipped by 4 bases and J by 8 bases, with 11 bases between them. There are 12 residues in the CDR3. CDR3 region: CASSRSEGGYTF. The CDR3 region has the DNA TGTGCCAGCAGCCGCAGCGAGGGCGGCTACACCTTC.

The genes are TRBV5-1 and TRBJ1-4; D unresolved. This CDR3 spans 16 amino acids. CDR1 SGHRS and CDR2 YFSETQ come from the germline V gene. The V end lost 0 bases, the J end lost 4 bases, and 13 bases lay between the germline ends. The CDR3 region is CASSLVGQFSNEKLFF. Here the CDR3 DNA reads TGCGCCAGCAGCTTGGTTGGGCAATTCAGTAATGAAAAACTGTTTTTT.

This clone has only a few counts. CDR3 coding DNA: TGCGCCAGCAGCCACCCCGGTGCGGGTAACACTGAAGCTTTCTTT. It specifies CASSHPGAGNTEAFF. The J gene is TRBJ1-1, the V gene TRBV4-1; D gene unclear. Between the trimmed V and J ends, which lost 3 bases and 2 bases, there was a span of 13 bases. CDR1 and CDR2 from the germline V gene are MGHRA and YSYEKL. This CDR3 comprises 15 residues.

The CDR3 nucleotides read TGTGCCTGGAGTGTGACAGGGGCCTTTTACAATGAGCAGTTCTTC. Residues: CAWSVTGAFYNEQFF. This chain links TRBV30 with TRBJ2-1; 8 bases align to TRBD1. Germline CDR1 and CDR2: GTSNPN and SVGIG (reference sequence). V shed 0 bases and J 4 bases; nucleotides not matched to a gene: 5. This CDR3 has 15 amino acids.

The rearrangement uses TRBV10-1 and TRBJ2-1; 9 nucleotides line up with TRBD2. After removal of 0 bases from V and 4 bases from J, the junction contained 4 bases not matched to a gene. From germline, CDR1 is WNHNN and CDR2 SYGVQD (reference sequence). This CDR3 spans 16 amino acids. CDR3 in DNA: TGCGCCAGCAGTGAGTCTACAGCGGGAGGTTACAATGAGCAGTTCTTC. Protein: CASSESTAGGYNEQFF.

This clone is a singleton in its sample. The rearrangement links TRBV28 to TRBJ1-6; a possible D gene is TRBD1 (5 bases). CDR3 size: 13 residues. With 5 bases removed from V and 11 bases from J, the gap between germline ends came to 13 bases. The germline CDR1 and CDR2 sequences are MDHEN and SYDVKM. CDR3 in amino acids: CASSDQSGPPLHF. In nucleotides, the CDR3 is TGTGCCAGCAGTGATCAGTCAGGGCCACCCCTCCACTTT.

V gene TRBV9 combines with J gene TRBJ2-7; the match to TRBD1 covers 10 bases. Germline CDR1 SGDLS, CDR2 YYNGEE. There are 13 residues in the CDR3. The J segment lost 0 bases and the V segment lost 8 bases, leaving 2 bases of the junction unmatched. The CDR3 DNA sequence: TGTGCCAGGGGACAGGGGCTCTCCTACGAGCAGTACTTC. Translation: CARGQGLSYEQYF.

The genes are TRBV6-1 and TRBJ1-5; a weak D match, TRBD1 (5 bases). Trimming pared 0 bases from V and 2 bases from J, leaving 8 bases between. This CDR3 comprises 15 residues. Looked up from germline, CDR1 is MNHNS and CDR2 is SASEGT. The CDR3 DNA reads as TGTGCCAGCAGTGAAGCGAGCAGGGGCAATCAGCCCCAGCATTTT. This gives the protein CASSEASRGNQPQHF.

CDR3 protein: CASSRGVDTEAFF. As DNA, the CDR3 is TGTGCCAGCAGTCGGGGGGTAGACACTGAAGCTTTCTTT. The V and J genes are TRBV3-1 (or the pseudogene TRBV3-2) and TRBJ1-1; perhaps TRBD1 as D (5 bases). The CDR3 totals 13 residues. V was trimmed by 6 bases and J by 3 bases, leaving 11 bases between them. Per germline, CDR1 LGHDT and CDR2 YNNKEL (reference sequence).

The chain recombines TRBV18 with TRBJ1-6; 7 bases are shared with TRBD1. Unmatched junction bases numbered 21, after V lost 3 bases and J lost 10 bases. Germline CDR1 KGHSH, CDR2 LQKENI. The CDR3 consists of 19 residues. CDR3 sequence reads: CASSPTRQGEIGSGSPLHF. DNA of the CDR3: TGTGCCAGCTCACCCACACGACAGGGAGAAATAGGTTCAGGATCACCCCTCCACTTT.

V and J are TRBV5-1 and TRBJ2-5, with 11 bases identical to TRBD2. V shed 9 bases and J 4 bases; nucleotides not matched to a gene: 17. The germline V gene has CDR1 SGHRS and CDR2 YFSETQ. CDR3 length: 17 residues. The CDR3 region has the DNA TGCGCCACTACTTGGGCTAGCGGGGGGCCCAACGGAGAGACCCAGTACTTC. Translating gives CATTWASGGPNGETQYF.

The chain joins TRBV3-1 (or the pseudogene TRBV3-2) to TRBJ2-3, with TRBD1 identical over 10 bases. Germline V CDR1 and CDR2: LGHDT, YNNKEL (reference sequence). Losses at the gene ends were 7 bases for V and 3 bases for J; bases not matched to a gene: 4. CDR3 size: 14 residues. The CDR3 coding sequence is TGTGCCAGCAACCCGGGACAGGGGACAGATACGCAGTATTTT. Amino acid sequence: CASNPGQGTDTQYF.

This clone has more than one count but fewer than ten. J is TRBJ2-5 and V is TRBV3-1 (or the pseudogene TRBV3-2); the D is unclear. Trimming left V 2 bases short and J 5 bases short, with 15 bases between. This CDR3 contains 15 residues. Germline V gene lookup returns CDR1 LGHDT and CDR2 YNNKEL (reference sequence). The CDR3: CASSQSNRMEETQYF. The CDR3 DNA reads as TGTGCCAGCAGCCAAAGCAATAGGATGGAGGAGACCCAGTACTTC.

The chain recombines TRBV19 with TRBJ2-7; 8 positions match TRBD1. Losses at the gene ends were 7 bases for V and 0 bases for J; bases not matched to a gene: 2. The CDR3 has 13 residues. Per germline, CDR1 LNHDA and CDR2 SQIVND (reference sequence). CDR3 loop: CASNGQGSYEQYF. As DNA, the CDR3 is TGTGCCAGTAATGGACAGGGCTCCTACGAGCAGTACTTC.

This chain links TRBV5-1 with TRBJ1-3; TRBD1 is a possible D gene (6 bases). This CDR3 is built from 15 residues. Germline-derived CDR1 and CDR2 are SGHRS and YFSETQ. With 5 bases removed from V and 0 bases from J, the gap between germline ends came to 12 bases. The CDR3 loop reads CASSMAGASGNTIYF. The DNA for the CDR3 is TGCGCCAGCAGTATGGCAGGGGCCTCTGGAAACACCATATATTTT.

This chain connects TRBV11-2 to TRBJ1-4; D possibly corresponds to TRBD1 (5 bases). This CDR3 is 16 amino acids long. Germline lookup yields CDR1 SGHAT and CDR2 FQNNGV. Trimming removed 0 bases at V and 3 bases at J, with 11 bases between. DNA of the CDR3: TGTGCCAGCAGCTTAGATGGGGGACTACCTAATGAAAAACTGTTTTTT. This translates into CASSLDGGLPNEKLFF.

The V call is TRBV27, the J call TRBJ1-4, with D tentatively TRBD1 (6 bases). V shed 3 bases and J shed 3 bases, with 11 bases lying between them. The CDR3 totals 15 residues. Germline V gene sequence: CDR1 MNHEY, CDR2 SMNVEV (reference sequence). The CDR3 nucleotides are TGTGCCAGCAGTTTCTGGGCAGGGGCTAATGAAAAACTGTTTTTT. Its translation is CASSFWAGANEKLFF.

The genes are TRBV5-1 and TRBJ2-2, with 7 nucleotides matching TRBD1. The CDR3 covers 16 residues. The ends lost 4 bases at V and 0 bases at J; junction bases unmatched: 6. CDR1 is SGHRS, CDR2 YFSETQ, per germline. CDR3 nucleotides: TGCGCCAGCAGCCCCACCGGGACAGCGAACACCGGGGAGCTGTTTTTT. Encoded protein: CASSPTGTANTGELFF. The full variable domain, its missing parts supplied by reference TRBV5-1 and TRBJ2-2, is KAGVTQTPRYLIKTRGQQVTLSCSPISGHRSVSWYQQTPGQGLQFLFEYFSETQRNKGNFPGRFSGRQFSNSRSEMNVSTLELGDSALYLCASSPTGTANTGELFFGEGSRLTVL.

Concerning this clone itself: As the CDR3 is not closed by the conserved phenylalanine or tryptophan, this likely results from a read error. The DNA is omitted, as the CDR3 cannot be located on it reliably, and the CDR3 follows TCRdb's listing. This rearrangement joins TRBV14 to TRBJ2-2; TRBD1, the table's D call, lacks a check against the DNA. The CDR3 has 9 residues if both end residues are counted. CDR1 SGHDN and CDR2 FVKESK come from the germline V gene. This chain's CDR3 is CASKGTGWD.

The rearrangement links TRBV30 to TRBJ2-3, with TRBD2 identical over 13 bases. Germline CDR1 GTSNPN, CDR2 SVGIG (reference sequence). J was trimmed by 7 bases and V by 1 base; bases with no gene match: 8. This CDR3 has 16 residues. The CDR3 protein is CAWSGGLAGLPNTQYF. The DNA of the CDR3 is TGTGCCTGGAGTGGGGGACTAGCGGGACTTCCTAATACGCAGTATTTT.

The genes are TRBV27 and TRBJ2-1; D ambiguous. Germline V gene data show CDR1 as MNHEY and CDR2 as SMNVEV (reference sequence). The ends were cut back, 9 bases at V and 6 bases at J, with 9 bases in the middle. The CDR3 loop spans 11 amino acids. The CDR3 DNA sequence: TGTGCCAGTAGTCAGCGCAATGAGCAGTTCTTC. Translated, it gives CASSQRNEQFF.

The chain employs TRBV6-6 and TRBJ1-6, with 8 bases that match TRBD1. Germline V gene sequence: CDR1 MNHNY, CDR2 SVGAGI (reference sequence). The CDR3 has 14 amino acids. V dropped 7 bases and J dropped 5; count of bases not matched to a gene: 4. CDR3 loop: CASNGQGNNSPLHF. The CDR3 coding sequence is TGTGCCAGCAATGGACAGGGAAATAATTCACCCCTCCACTTT.

CDR3 in DNA: TGCGCCAGCAGCCCCACCGGGGACAATGGAAACACCATATATTTT. Residues: CASSPTGDNGNTIYF. This chain uses TRBV5-1 with TRBJ1-3; tentative D call: TRBD1 (6 bases). V was pared by 4 bases and J by 3 bases, with 14 bases between. CDR1 SGHRS and CDR2 YFSETQ come from the germline V gene. This CDR3 has 15 amino acids.

The V gene is TRBV6-1, the J gene TRBJ2-3, with TRBD2 as a possible D gene (5 bases). This CDR3 contains 15 residues. The V and J ends lost 2 bases and 6 bases respectively, with 15 bases between them. Germline CDR1 MNHNS, CDR2 SASEGT. The CDR3 sequence is CASSESRVGGDTQYF. DNA of the CDR3: TGTGCCAGCAGTGAATCCCGGGTGGGCGGGGATACGCAGTATTTT.

This sequence joins TRBV7-8 and TRBJ1-6; D remains ambiguous. The CDR3 contains 16 residues. The germline V and J ends were trimmed by 5 bases and 0 bases, with 11 bases remaining between them. CDR1 and CDR2 from the germline V gene are SGHVS and FQNEAQ. In DNA, the CDR3 is TGTGCCAGCAGCCCTACGGGGAGCTCCTATAATTCACCCCTCCACTTT. Its translation: CASSPTGSSYNSPLHF.

The chain uses TRBV10-3 and TRBJ2-3, with a possible D match to TRBD1 (6 bases). Germline V gene sequence: CDR1 ENHRY, CDR2 SYGVKD. The ends were cut back, 7 bases at V and 0 bases at J, with 11 bases in the middle. The CDR3 runs to 14 residues. CDR3 in amino acids: CAIKGHISTDTQYF. In DNA, the CDR3 is TGTGCCATCAAGGGACATATAAGCACAGATACGCAGTATTTT.

This rearrangement joins TRBV7-6 to TRBJ2-5; tentatively, D is TRBD1 (6 bases). The CDR3 is 14 residues long. Germline V gene data show CDR1 as SGHVS and CDR2 as FNYEAQ. Trimming pared 5 bases from V and 4 bases from J, leaving 14 bases between. The CDR3 spells CASSPRIGGETQYF. The CDR3 DNA sequence: TGTGCCAGCAGCCCCCGTATAGGGGGAGAGACCCAGTACTTC.